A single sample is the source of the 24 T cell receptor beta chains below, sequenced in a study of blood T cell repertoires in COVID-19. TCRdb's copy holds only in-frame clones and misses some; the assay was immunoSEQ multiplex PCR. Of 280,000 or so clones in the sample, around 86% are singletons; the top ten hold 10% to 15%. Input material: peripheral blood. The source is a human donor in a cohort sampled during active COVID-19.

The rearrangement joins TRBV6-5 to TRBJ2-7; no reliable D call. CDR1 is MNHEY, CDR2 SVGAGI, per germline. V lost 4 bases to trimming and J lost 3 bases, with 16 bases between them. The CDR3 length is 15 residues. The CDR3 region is CASSSGMRLFYEQYF. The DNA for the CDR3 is TGTGCCAGCAGTTCGGGTATGAGACTCTTCTACGAGCAGTACTTC.

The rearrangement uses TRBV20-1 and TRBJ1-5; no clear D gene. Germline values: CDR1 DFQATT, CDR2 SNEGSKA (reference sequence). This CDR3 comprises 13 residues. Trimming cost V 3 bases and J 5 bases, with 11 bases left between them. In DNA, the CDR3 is TGCAGTGCTAGTGGTCTGAGGGATCAGCCCCAGCATTTT. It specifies CSASGLRDQPQHF.

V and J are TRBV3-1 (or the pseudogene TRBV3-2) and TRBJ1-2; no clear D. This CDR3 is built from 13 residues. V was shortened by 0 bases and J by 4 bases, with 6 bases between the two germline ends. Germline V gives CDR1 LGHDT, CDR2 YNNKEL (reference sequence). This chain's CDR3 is CASSQDDTYGYTF. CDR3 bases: TGTGCCAGCAGCCAAGATGACACCTATGGCTACACCTTC.

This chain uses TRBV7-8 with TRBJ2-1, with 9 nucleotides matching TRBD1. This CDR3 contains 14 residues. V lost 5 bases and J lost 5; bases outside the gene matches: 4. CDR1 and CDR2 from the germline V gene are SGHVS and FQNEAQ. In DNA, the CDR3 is TGTGCCAGCAGCGGGGACAGGGTACACAATGAGCAGTTCTTC. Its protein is CASSGDRVHNEQFF.

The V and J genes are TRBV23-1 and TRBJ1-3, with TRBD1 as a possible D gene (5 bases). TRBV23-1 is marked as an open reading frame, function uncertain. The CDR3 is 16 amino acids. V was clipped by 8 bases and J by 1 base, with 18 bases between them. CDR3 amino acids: CASDPEAGMSGNTIYF. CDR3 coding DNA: TGCGCCAGCGACCCAGAGGCAGGGATGTCTGGAAACACCATATATTTT.

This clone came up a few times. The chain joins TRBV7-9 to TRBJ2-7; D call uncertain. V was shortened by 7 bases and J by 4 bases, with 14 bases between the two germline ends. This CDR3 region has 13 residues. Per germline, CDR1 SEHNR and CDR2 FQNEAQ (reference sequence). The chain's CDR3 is CASTVGPGYEQYF. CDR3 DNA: TGTGCCAGCACTGTGGGTCCCGGGTACGAGCAGTACTTC.

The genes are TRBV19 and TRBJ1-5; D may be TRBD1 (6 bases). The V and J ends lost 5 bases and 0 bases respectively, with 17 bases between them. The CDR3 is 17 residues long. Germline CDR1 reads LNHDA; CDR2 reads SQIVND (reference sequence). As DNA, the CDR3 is TGTGCCAGTAGTCCTGCAACACAGGGTTATAGCAATCAGCCCCAGCATTTT. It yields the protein CASSPATQGYSNQPQHF.

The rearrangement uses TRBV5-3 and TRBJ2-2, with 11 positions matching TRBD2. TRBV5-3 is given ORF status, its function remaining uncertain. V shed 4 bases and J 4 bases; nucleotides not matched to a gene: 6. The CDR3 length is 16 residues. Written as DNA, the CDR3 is TGTGCCAGAAGCCTGGGGACTAGCGGCCTCACCGGGGAGCTGTTTTTT. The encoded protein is CARSLGTSGLTGELFF.

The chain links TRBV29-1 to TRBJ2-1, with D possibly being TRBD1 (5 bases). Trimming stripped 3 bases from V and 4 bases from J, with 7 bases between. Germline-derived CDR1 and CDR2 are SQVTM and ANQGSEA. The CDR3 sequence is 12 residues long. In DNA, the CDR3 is TGCAGCGTTGACAGGGTTTACAATGAGCAGTTCTTC. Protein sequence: CSVDRVYNEQFF.

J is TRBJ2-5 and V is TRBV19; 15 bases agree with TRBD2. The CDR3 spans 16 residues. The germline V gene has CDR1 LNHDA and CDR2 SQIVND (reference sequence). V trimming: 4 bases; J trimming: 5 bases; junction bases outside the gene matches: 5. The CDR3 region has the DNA TGTGCCAGTAGTACGGGACTAGCGGGAGGTTGGGAGACCCAGTACTTC. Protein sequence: CASSTGLAGGWETQYF.

The CDR3 DNA reads as TGCGCCAGCAGCTTAAGCAGCGGGACGGCCCCCGGGGAGCTGTTTTTT. Protein sequence: CASSLSSGTAPGELFF. J is TRBJ2-2 and V is TRBV5-1; 7 bases are shared with TRBD2. J gave up 6 bases and V 2 bases, and 10 bases lay outside the gene matches. CDR3 length: 16 amino acids. Germline-derived CDR1 and CDR2 are SGHRS and YFSETQ.

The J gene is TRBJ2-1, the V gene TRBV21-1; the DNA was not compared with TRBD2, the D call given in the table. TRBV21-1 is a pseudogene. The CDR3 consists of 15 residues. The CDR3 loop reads CASILLAGKYNEQFF. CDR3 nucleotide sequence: TGTGCCAGCATCTTACTAGCGGGAAAATACAATGAGCAGTTCTTC.

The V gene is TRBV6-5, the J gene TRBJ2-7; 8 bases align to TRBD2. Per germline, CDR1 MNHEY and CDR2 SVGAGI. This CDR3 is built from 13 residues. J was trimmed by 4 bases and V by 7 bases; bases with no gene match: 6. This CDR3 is CASTSGRRYEQYF. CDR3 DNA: TGTGCCAGCACCAGCGGGAGAAGGTACGAGCAGTACTTC.

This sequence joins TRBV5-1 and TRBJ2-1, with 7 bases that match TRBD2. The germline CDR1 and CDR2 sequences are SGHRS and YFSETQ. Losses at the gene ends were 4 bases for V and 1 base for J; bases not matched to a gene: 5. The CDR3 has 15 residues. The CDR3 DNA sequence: TGCGCCAGCAGCCCGACTAGCCATTCCTACAATGAGCAGTTCTTC. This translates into CASSPTSHSYNEQFF.

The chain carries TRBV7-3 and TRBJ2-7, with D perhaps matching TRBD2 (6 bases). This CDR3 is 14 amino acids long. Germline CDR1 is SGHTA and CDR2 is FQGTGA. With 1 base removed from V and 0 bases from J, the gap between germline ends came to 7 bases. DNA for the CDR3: TGTGCCAGCAGCTTAAGCGGGGCCTCCTACGAGCAGTACTTC. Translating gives CASSLSGASYEQYF.

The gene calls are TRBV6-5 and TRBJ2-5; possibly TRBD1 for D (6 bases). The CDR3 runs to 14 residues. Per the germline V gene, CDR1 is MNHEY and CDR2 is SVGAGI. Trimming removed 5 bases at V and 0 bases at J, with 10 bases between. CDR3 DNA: TGTGCCAGCAGTCGGACAGAGTACCAAGAGACCCAGTACTTC. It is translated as CASSRTEYQETQYF.

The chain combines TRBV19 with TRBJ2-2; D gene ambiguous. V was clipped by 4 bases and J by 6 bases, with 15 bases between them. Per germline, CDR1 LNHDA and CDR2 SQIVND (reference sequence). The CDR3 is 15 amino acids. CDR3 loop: CASSKVWRSPGELFF. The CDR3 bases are TGTGCCAGTAGTAAAGTCTGGAGAAGCCCCGGGGAGCTGTTTTTT.

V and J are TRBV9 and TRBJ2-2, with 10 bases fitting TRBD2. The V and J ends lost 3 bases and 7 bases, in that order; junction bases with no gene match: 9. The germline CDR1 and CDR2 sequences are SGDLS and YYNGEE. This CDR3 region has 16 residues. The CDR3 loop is CASSGSGRFGVGELFF. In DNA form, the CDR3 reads TGTGCCAGCAGCGGTAGCGGGAGGTTCGGGGTCGGGGAGCTGTTTTTT.

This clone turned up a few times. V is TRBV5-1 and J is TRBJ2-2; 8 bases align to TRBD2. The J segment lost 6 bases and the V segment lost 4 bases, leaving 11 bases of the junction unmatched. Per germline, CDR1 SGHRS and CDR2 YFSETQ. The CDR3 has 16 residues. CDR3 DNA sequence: TGCGCCAGCAGCCCTCCACTAGCGGTGCAGGCCGGGGAGCTGTTTTTT. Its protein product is CASSPPLAVQAGELFF.

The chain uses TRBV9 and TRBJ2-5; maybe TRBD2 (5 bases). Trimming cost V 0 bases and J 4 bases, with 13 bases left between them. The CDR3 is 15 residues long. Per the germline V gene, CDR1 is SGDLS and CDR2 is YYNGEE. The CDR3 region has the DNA TGTGCCAGCAGCGTAGCACCGATTGAGGGAGAGACCCAGTACTTC. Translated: CASSVAPIEGETQYF. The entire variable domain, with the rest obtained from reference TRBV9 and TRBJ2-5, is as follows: DSGVTQTPKHLITATGQRVTLRCSPRSGDLSVYWYQQSLDQGLQFLIQYYNGEERAKGNILERFSAQQFPDLHSELNLSSLELGDSALYFCASSVAPIEGETQYFGPGTRLLVL.

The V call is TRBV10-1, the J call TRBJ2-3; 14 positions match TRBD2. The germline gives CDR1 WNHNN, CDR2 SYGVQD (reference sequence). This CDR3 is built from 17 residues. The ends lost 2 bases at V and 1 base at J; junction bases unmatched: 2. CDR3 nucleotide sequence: TGCGCCAGCAGTGAGGGACTAGCGGGGGGCCGCACAGATACGCAGTATTTT. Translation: CASSEGLAGGRTDTQYF.

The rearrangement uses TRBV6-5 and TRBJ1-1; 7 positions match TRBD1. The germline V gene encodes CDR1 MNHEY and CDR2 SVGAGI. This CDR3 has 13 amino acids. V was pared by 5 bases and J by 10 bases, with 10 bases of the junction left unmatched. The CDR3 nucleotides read TGTGCCAGCAGTACAGGGGCCCTGGAGGGAGCTTTCTTT. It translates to CASSTGALEGAFF.

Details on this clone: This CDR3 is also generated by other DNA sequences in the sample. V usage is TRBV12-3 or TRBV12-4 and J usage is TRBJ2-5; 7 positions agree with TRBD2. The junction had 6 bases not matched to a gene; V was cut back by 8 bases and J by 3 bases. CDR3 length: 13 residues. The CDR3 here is CASSWGGEETQYF. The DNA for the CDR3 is TGTGCCAGCTCTTGGGGGGGAGAAGAGACCCAGTACTTC.

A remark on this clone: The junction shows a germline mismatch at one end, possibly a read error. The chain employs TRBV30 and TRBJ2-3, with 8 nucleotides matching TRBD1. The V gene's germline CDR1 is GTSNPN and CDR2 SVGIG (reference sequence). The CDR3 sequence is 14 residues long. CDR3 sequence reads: CARSPGGLADTQYF. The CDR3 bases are TGTGCCCGGAGCCCAGGGGGCTTGGCAGATACGCAGTATTTT.